A single sample is the source of the 27 T cell receptor beta chains below, sequenced in a study of beta chain features in type 1 diabetes. Reverse transcription of all isolated RNA meant that expressed TCRB transcripts were sequenced. Some clones are missing from TCRdb's copy, which holds only in-frame ones; the method was immunoSEQ multiplex PCR. This sample has approximately 170,000 clones, with approximately 9% found just once. The sample taken for sequencing was central memory CD4+ T cells from blood. These receptors originate from a young woman in good health.

This clone has a handful of counts. The rearrangement uses TRBV7-9 and TRBJ2-7; 13 bases map to TRBD2. CDR3 length: 14 residues. Germline V gives CDR1 SEHNR, CDR2 FQNEAQ (reference sequence). Trimming took 4 bases from V and 12 from J; bases not matched to a gene: 9. The CDR3 spells CASSSGLAGHHWYF. CDR3 nucleotides: TGTGCCAGCAGCTCGGGACTAGCGGGGCATCACTGGTACTTC.

This clone has a handful of counts. This chain joins TRBV27 and TRBJ2-4; no reliable D call. Deletions cut 6 bases from V and 5 bases from J, with 11 bases between. CDR1 is MNHEY, CDR2 SMNVEV, per germline (reference sequence). The CDR3 spans 13 residues. As DNA, the CDR3 is TGTGCCAGCAGCACGACAAGACAAAACATTCAGTACTTC. As protein: CASSTTRQNIQYF.

This clone was observed a few times. The chain recombines TRBV7-2 with TRBJ1-2; a possible D gene is TRBD1 (5 bases). CDR1 and CDR2 (germline): SGHTA, FQGNSA. V was pared by 6 bases and J by 9 bases, with 17 bases between. The CDR3 totals 13 residues. As DNA, the CDR3 is TGTGCCAGCAGTCCGGGACTGACATGGAGCTACACCTTC. The encoded protein is CASSPGLTWSYTF.

The J gene is TRBJ1-3, the V gene TRBV18; 7 nucleotides agree with TRBD1. Germline V gene lookup returns CDR1 KGHSH and CDR2 LQKENI. J was trimmed by 1 base and V by 4 bases; bases with no gene match: 4. The CDR3 consists of 15 residues. The CDR3 spells CASSLTTGSGNTIYF. CDR3 in DNA: TGTGCCAGCTCACTAACGACAGGGTCTGGAAACACCATATATTTT.

This clone was observed a handful of times. The chain carries TRBV29-1 and TRBJ1-4, with 9 bases that match TRBD1. The CDR3 consists of 13 residues. V trimming: 7 bases; J trimming: 3 bases; junction bases outside the gene matches: 3. Germline lookup yields CDR1 SQVTM and CDR2 ANQGSEA. The CDR3 spells CSARQGANEKLFF. Written as DNA, the CDR3 is TGCAGCGCACGACAGGGGGCTAATGAAAAACTGTTTTTT.

The chain uses TRBV6-5 and TRBJ2-5, with D perhaps matching TRBD2 (7 bases). CDR1 is MNHEY and CDR2 is SVGAGI in the germline V gene. The CDR3 consists of 12 residues. V was pared by 2 bases and J by 11 bases, with 12 bases between. CDR3 nucleotide sequence: TGTGCCAGCAGTTACATCGGGGGGCAGCAGTACTTC. It is translated as CASSYIGGQQYF.

This clone came up many times. This chain links TRBV5-1 with TRBJ1-2; 7 nucleotides align to TRBD1. Germline CDR1 SGHRS, CDR2 YFSETQ. V lost 4 bases and J lost 6; bases outside the gene matches: 6. The length of the CDR3 is 13 residues. The CDR3 spells CASSTTGIDGYTF. In DNA form, the CDR3 reads TGCGCCAGCAGCACGACAGGGATCGATGGCTACACCTTC.

The sample holds a few counts of this clone. This sample includes further DNA sequences coding for the same CDR3. The rearrangement uses TRBV5-1 and TRBJ2-5; TRBD1 aligns across 7 bases. The J segment lost 2 bases and the V segment lost 0 bases, leaving 4 bases of the junction unmatched. Germline lookup yields CDR1 SGHRS and CDR2 YFSETQ. CDR3 length equals 15 residues. This chain's CDR3 is CASSLGRTGQETQYF. In DNA form, the CDR3 reads TGCGCCAGCAGCTTGGGCCGGACAGGACAAGAGACCCAGTACTTC.

This clone was observed a few times. The chain is built from TRBV5-5 and TRBJ2-7, with a weak D call TRBD2 (5 bases). Trimming removed 5 bases at V and 0 bases at J, with 18 bases between. The CDR3 spans 16 residues. Germline V gene data show CDR1 as SGHKS and CDR2 as YYEKEE (reference sequence). The CDR3 here is CASSPGPSGYSYEQYF. In DNA, the CDR3 is TGTGCCAGCAGTCCCGGTCCCAGCGGCTACTCCTACGAGCAGTACTTC.

This clone has a handful of counts. V usage is TRBV5-4 and J usage is TRBJ2-2; 7 nucleotides agree with TRBD2. This CDR3 is 14 amino acids long. V lost 2 bases and J lost 5; bases outside the gene matches: 3. Germline CDR1 SGHNT, CDR2 YYREEE (reference sequence). CDR3 in amino acids: CASSFGGDTGELFF. As DNA, the CDR3 is TGTGCCAGCAGCTTTGGGGGGGATACCGGGGAGCTGTTTTTT.

On this clone itself: Other DNA sequences in the same sample also yield this CDR3. CDR3 sequence: CASSPTGEGYTF. The CDR3, as DNA: TGTGCCAGCTCACCAACAGGGGAAGGCTACACCTTC. V is TRBV18 and J is TRBJ1-2, with 7 nucleotides matching TRBD1. The CDR3 loop spans 12 amino acids. V was pared by 2 bases and J by 8 bases, with 2 bases of the junction left unmatched. Per germline, CDR1 KGHSH and CDR2 LQKENI.

V and J are TRBV9 and TRBJ1-5; D is possibly TRBD1 (5 bases). Germline V gives CDR1 SGDLS, CDR2 YYNGEE. V was pared by 0 bases and J by 7 bases, with 11 bases between. CDR3 size: 14 residues. For the CDR3, the DNA is TGTGCCAGCAGCGTAGCTGGGGGGACCCAGCCCCAGCATTTT. This codes for CASSVAGGTQPQHF. The full variable domain, its missing parts supplied by reference TRBV9 and TRBJ1-5, is DSGVTQTPKHLITATGQRVTLRCSPRSGDLSVYWYQQSLDQGLQFLIQYYNGEERAKGNILERFSAQQFPDLHSELNLSSLELGDSALYFCASSVAGGTQPQHFGDGTRLSIL.

This chain connects TRBV7-6 to TRBJ1-2; maybe TRBD1 (6 bases). The CDR3 length is 15 residues. Germline loops: CDR1 SGHVS, CDR2 FNYEAQ. V lost 5 bases, J lost 5 bases, and 18 bases lay in between. The DNA of the CDR3 is TGTGCCAGCAGCCCACAGGGTTCCCTCGATTATGGCTACACCTTC. Protein: CASSPQGSLDYGYTF.

This clone showed up many times. The rearrangement joins TRBV29-1 to TRBJ2-2; the D gene is possibly TRBD1 (6 bases). The CDR3 covers 14 residues. V was cut by 6 bases and J by 0 bases, with 11 bases left in between. Looked up from germline, CDR1 is SQVTM and CDR2 is ANQGSEA. The CDR3 coding sequence is TGCAGCGTCCGACAGGTTTCGAACACCGGGGAGCTGTTTTTT. Its protein product is CSVRQVSNTGELFF.

This chain joins TRBV11-3 and TRBJ2-7; maybe TRBD2 (6 bases). V lost 9 bases and J lost 0, with 12 bases in between. The CDR3 is 13 residues long. Germline V gene data show CDR1 as SGHNT and CDR2 as YENEEA. CDR3 bases: TGTGCCAGTCGGGACTCTTACTCCTACGAGCAGTACTTC. Translation: CASRDSYSYEQYF.

This clone showed up just a few times. The same CDR3 is also encoded by other DNA sequences in this sample. This rearrangement joins TRBV7-3 to TRBJ2-3, with 10 bases that match TRBD1. This CDR3 comprises 14 residues. V shed 5 bases, J shed 4 bases, and the junction held 3 bases outside the gene matches. Germline V CDR1 and CDR2: SGHTA, FQGTGA. The CDR3 reads CASSLGQGADTQYF. The CDR3 DNA is TGTGCCAGCAGCCTAGGACAGGGGGCAGATACGCAGTATTTT.

The chain joins TRBV6-1 to TRBJ2-5; D may be TRBD1 (6 bases). This CDR3 has 14 residues. The V end lost 7 bases, the J end lost 2 bases, and 14 bases lay between the germline ends. The germline V gene encodes CDR1 MNHNS and CDR2 SASEGT. The CDR3 sequence is CASKGGGSQETQYF. CDR3 DNA sequence: TGTGCCAGCAAAGGGGGTGGGTCTCAAGAGACCCAGTACTTC.

The sample holds a few counts of this clone. V and J are TRBV30 and TRBJ1-5, with D tentatively TRBD1 (5 bases). The CDR3 has 16 amino acids. V lost 0 bases, J lost 2 bases, and 14 bases lay in between. Germline values: CDR1 GTSNPN, CDR2 SVGIG (reference sequence). CDR3 coding DNA: TGTGCCTGGAGTGTACGTAGGGGAGGAGGCAATCAGCCCCAGCATTTT. Residues: CAWSVRRGGGNQPQHF. Complete variable domain (other parts from reference TRBV30 and TRBJ1-5): SQTIHQWPATLVQPVGSPLSLECTVEGTSNPNLYWYRQAAGRGLQLLFYSVGIGQISSEVPQNLSASRPQDRQFILSSKKLLLSDSGFYLCAWSVRRGGGNQPQHFGDGTRLSIL.

The sample holds a few counts of this clone. J is TRBJ1-3 and V is TRBV30; D gene uncertain. The CDR3 has 15 residues. The germline CDR1 and CDR2 sequences are GTSNPN and SVGIG (reference sequence). The V end lost 0 bases, the J end lost 0 bases, and 9 bases lay between the germline ends. In nucleotides, the CDR3 is TGTGCCTGGAGTGTAAGAGGGCTCTCTGGAAACACCATATATTTT. It specifies CAWSVRGLSGNTIYF.

This chain uses TRBV5-1 with TRBJ2-1; 10 bases align to TRBD2. V lost 4 bases, J lost 3 bases, and 4 bases stayed unmatched. Germline CDR1 is SGHRS and CDR2 is YFSETQ. The CDR3 has 15 amino acids. The CDR3 DNA is TGCGCCAGCAGCAGAACTAGCGGGGACTACAATGAGCAGTTCTTC. Protein sequence: CASSRTSGDYNEQFF.

The chain recombines TRBV2 with TRBJ2-5, with TRBD2 matching 11 bases. The CDR3 contains 15 residues. Trimming took 5 bases from V and 5 from J; bases not matched to a gene: 7. Germline V gene data show CDR1 as SNHLY and CDR2 as FYNNEI. The CDR3 DNA follows: TGTGCCAGCAGTAAGGATAGCGGGGGGGCGGAGACCCAGTACTTC. This translates into CASSKDSGGAETQYF.

This clone was seen many times. This rearrangement joins TRBV4-1 to TRBJ1-2; no clear D. The CDR3 runs to 14 residues. Germline V gene sequence: CDR1 MGHRA, CDR2 YSYEKL. V lost 2 bases, J lost 4 bases, and 11 bases lay in between. CDR3: CASSQPANLYGYTF. The CDR3 DNA reads TGCGCCAGCAGCCAACCCGCGAACCTCTATGGCTACACCTTC.

This clone was recorded a few times. The chain links TRBV30 to TRBJ1-5; the D is unclear. Germline-derived CDR1 and CDR2 are GTSNPN and SVGIG (reference sequence). The length of the CDR3 is 13 residues. V was cut by 2 bases and J by 3 bases, with 8 bases left in between. The CDR3 loop reads CAWSRTINQPQHF. The DNA for the CDR3 is TGTGCCTGGAGTAGAACAATCAATCAGCCCCAGCATTTT.

This clone was observed a handful of times. J is TRBJ1-1 and V is TRBV19; D is unresolved. From germline, CDR1 is LNHDA and CDR2 SQIVND (reference sequence). CDR3 length equals 17 residues. Trimming shortened V by 2 bases and J by 1 base, and 17 bases separated the two germline ends. The CDR3 sequence: CASSITAGVSGNTEAFF. The CDR3 region has the DNA TGTGCCAGTAGTATAACCGCGGGCGTATCAGGGAACACTGAAGCTTTCTTT.

Comments on this clone: The sample carries other DNA sequences with the same CDR3. The gene calls are TRBV30 and TRBJ1-5; 7 bases agree with TRBD1. With V trimmed by 2 bases and J by 2 bases, 3 bases remained unmatched. Germline CDR1 is GTSNPN and CDR2 is SVGIG (reference sequence). This CDR3 region has 14 residues. Here the CDR3 reads CAWSPGQGNQPQHF. The CDR3 coding sequence is TGTGCCTGGAGTCCCGGACAGGGCAATCAGCCCCAGCATTTT.

The chain's CDR3 is CASSGGQGQGNQPQHF. CDR3 bases: TGTGCCAGCAGCGGAGGACAGGGTCAAGGAAATCAGCCCCAGCATTTT. This chain joins TRBV2 and TRBJ1-5; the match to TRBD1 covers 8 bases. The germline V gene encodes CDR1 SNHLY and CDR2 FYNNEI. This CDR3 spans 16 amino acids. The junction had 11 bases not matched to a gene; V was cut back by 6 bases and J by 4 bases.

This clone was seen more than once but under ten times. The rearrangement joins TRBV4-3 to TRBJ1-2; D possibly corresponds to TRBD1 (6 bases). Trimming removed 1 base at V and 2 bases at J, with 11 bases between. The CDR3 length is 15 residues. The germline CDR1 and CDR2 sequences are LGHNA and YSLEER. The chain's CDR3 is CASSQGGHQNYGYTF. CDR3 DNA sequence: TGCGCCAGCAGCCAAGGGGGACACCAGAACTATGGCTACACCTTC.